Shown below are 25 T cell receptor beta chains from a single sample sequenced in a study of blood T cells in healthy people across ages. A second about 7 to 11 cycle PCR used barcoded and J-beta primers. MiXCR, run by TCRdb on the 5' RACE reads, gives a single entry per CDR3 protein. The sample has hundreds of thousands of distinct CDR3 sequences, around 50% seen once; the top ten hold 20% to 25%. Material for sequencing was blood. All receptors come from a man aged 80 or over in good health.

This clonotype was observed a few times. The rearrangement uses TRBV5-1 and TRBJ2-1; unclear D gene. V lost 2 bases to trimming and J lost 0 bases, with 15 bases between them. The germline V gene encodes CDR1 SGHRS and CDR2 YFSETQ. The CDR3 has 17 residues. The CDR3 loop is CASSFGRLTGSYNEQFF. The CDR3 DNA follows: TGCGCCAGCAGCTTTGGTCGTCTAACCGGCTCCTACAATGAGCAGTTCTTC.

V and J are TRBV20-1 and TRBJ1-6; 7 nucleotides match TRBD1. CDR1 is DFQATT and CDR2 is SNEGSKA in the germline V gene (reference sequence). The CDR3 sequence is 12 residues long. Germline trimming cut 6 bases from V and 6 bases from J; bases unmatched to any gene: 2. CDR3 sequence: CSAGTVNSPLHF. The CDR3, as DNA: TGCAGTGCCGGGACAGTTAATTCACCCCTCCACTTT.

Of note for this clonotype: At one end the junction does not follow the germline gene, possibly because of a read error. The genes are TRBV7-9 and TRBJ2-7, with 8 bases matching TRBD1. The CDR3 covers 15 residues. The germline V gene encodes CDR1 SEHNR and CDR2 FQNEAQ (reference sequence). The CDR3 reads CTSSSYRGTLHEQYF. The CDR3 DNA follows: TGTACCAGCAGCTCATACAGGGGGACCCTCCACGAGCAGTACTTC.

A remark on this clonotype: A read error may produce the germline difference seen at one junction end. V is TRBV12-3 or TRBV12-4 and J is TRBJ2-1; D may correspond to TRBD1 or TRBD2 (5 bases each). CDR3 size: 13 residues. The CDR3 spells CASSVALTGMQFF. The CDR3 DNA reads as TGTGCCAGCAGTGTAGCGCTAACAGGTATGCAGTTCTTC.

The CDR3 sequence: CASSYEDTDTQYF. CDR3 DNA: TGTGCCAGCAGTTACGAGGACACAGATACGCAGTATTTT. The chain couples TRBV6-2 or TRBV6-3 to TRBJ2-3; D gene unclear. The CDR3 extends over 13 amino acids. Germline assignment: CDR1 MNHEY and CDR2 SVGEGT. Between the trimmed V and J ends, which lost 2 bases and 2 bases, there was a span of 5 bases.

The rearrangement uses TRBV27 and TRBJ1-2, with D uncertain. Germline-derived CDR1 and CDR2 are MNHEY and SMNVEV (reference sequence). The V end was cut by 5 bases, the J end by 1 base, with 14 bases between. CDR3 length equals 15 residues. Here the CDR3 reads CASSPNPQNNYGYTF. The CDR3 DNA reads TGTGCCAGCAGTCCCAACCCACAGAATAACTATGGCTACACCTTC.

CDR3 nucleotides: TGTGCCTGGAGTTCCGCCTACGAGCAGTACTTC. It is translated as CAWSSAYEQYF. The J gene is TRBJ2-4, the V gene TRBV30; D ambiguous. The last part of the DNA fits TRBJ2-7 better; the J call may be wrong. Germline CDR1 is GTSNPN and CDR2 is SVGIG (reference sequence). This CDR3 is built from 11 residues.

V usage is TRBV28 and J usage is TRBJ2-7; D is tentatively TRBD1 or TRBD2 (5 bases each). V gave up 1 base and J gave up 12 bases, with 19 bases separating them. CDR1 is MDHEN, CDR2 SYDVKM, per germline. This CDR3 has 14 residues. As DNA, the CDR3 is TGTGCCAGCAGTTTATCTGGGGGTATAGCAGTACGGTACTTC. Its translation is CASSLSGGIAVRYF.

This sequence joins TRBV10-3 and TRBJ2-5; D is unresolved. The J call may be faulty, since TRBJ2-7 better matches the DNA end. CDR1 and CDR2 from the germline V gene are ENHRY and SYGVKD. CDR3 length: 14 amino acids. This CDR3 reads CAISDVRSGNEQYF. CDR3 sequence (DNA): TGTGCCATCAGTGATGTTAGGTCAGGTAACGAGCAGTACTTC.

This clonotype appeared a few times. V usage is TRBV7-9 and J usage is TRBJ2-1, with 9 bases matching TRBD2. From germline, CDR1 is SEHNR and CDR2 FQNEAQ (reference sequence). The CDR3 loop spans 14 amino acids. V was pared by 5 bases and J by 15 bases, with 14 bases of the junction left unmatched. CDR3 sequence reads: CASSPRGLSGRLFF. CDR3 sequence (DNA): TGTGCCAGCAGCCCCAGGGGGTTAAGCGGGAGGCTGTTCTTC.

This clonotype was detected only a few times. This chain connects TRBV20-1 to TRBJ2-7; D may be TRBD1 (5 bases). The V gene lost 1 base and the J gene lost 0 bases, with 16 bases spanning the gap. The CDR3 spans 16 residues. CDR1 and CDR2 (germline): DFQATT, SNEGSKA (reference sequence). The CDR3 reads CSARGLEDTHSYEQYF. In DNA, the CDR3 is TGCAGTGCTAGAGGGTTAGAGGACACCCACTCCTACGAGCAGTACTTC.

The chain carries TRBV7-2 and TRBJ2-1; D gene ambiguous. The CDR3 runs to 13 residues. V lost 5 bases, J lost 7 bases, and 12 bases lay in between. The germline V gene encodes CDR1 SGHTA and CDR2 FQGNSA. The CDR3 sequence: CASSPFRANEQFF. CDR3 bases: TGTGCCAGCAGCCCCTTTAGGGCGAATGAGCAGTTCTTC.

This sequence joins TRBV7-2 and TRBJ2-7; 10 nucleotides line up with TRBD2. J was trimmed by 5 bases and V by 5 bases; bases with no gene match: 9. The CDR3 runs 15 residues. Germline loops: CDR1 SGHTA, CDR2 FQGNSA. CDR3 DNA: TGTGCCAGCAGCCGATCTAGCGGGAGAATCGACGAGCAGTACTTC. Translated, it gives CASSRSSGRIDEQYF.

This chain uses TRBV7-9 with TRBJ1-1, with D possibly matching TRBD1 (5 bases). This CDR3 comprises 12 residues. CDR1 SEHNR and CDR2 FQNEAQ come from the germline V gene (reference sequence). CDR3 nucleotides: TGTGCAGCCGGGGCGCAGCCTACTGAAGCTTTCTTT. Translating it yields CAAGAQPTEAFF.

V is TRBV29-1 and J is TRBJ1-2; tentatively, D is TRBD1 (5 bases). This CDR3 is 14 amino acids long. CDR1 and CDR2 (germline): SQVTM, ANQGSEA. Trimming pared 6 bases from V and 0 bases from J, leaving 14 bases between. CDR3 bases: TGCAGCGTATCCGGGACGGGAGCTAACTATGGCTACACCTTC. It yields the protein CSVSGTGANYGYTF.

This clonotype occurred a few times. V usage is TRBV7-9 and J usage is TRBJ2-3, with 10 nucleotides matching TRBD1. Germline V lookup: CDR1 SEHNR, CDR2 FQNEAQ (reference sequence). V shed 0 bases and J 4 bases; nucleotides not matched to a gene: 10. CDR3 length: 18 amino acids. CDR3 region: CASSLAAWDRGRSDTQYF. The CDR3 region has the DNA TGTGCCAGCAGCTTAGCAGCCTGGGACAGGGGACGATCAGATACGCAGTATTTT.

This clonotype was recorded a few times. This chain connects TRBV7-2 to TRBJ2-1, with TRBD2 matching 8 bases. The V gene's germline CDR1 is SGHTA and CDR2 FQGNSA. The trim removed 0 bases at V and 8 bases at J, leaving 9 bases unmatched. The CDR3 spans 16 residues. The DNA for the CDR3 is TGTGCCAGCAGCTTAGCGTTGCCGGGAGGGCCAGATGAGCAGTTCTTC. Translation gives CASSLALPGGPDEQFF.

The J gene is TRBJ2-2, the V gene TRBV4-2, with D unresolved. With 2 bases removed from V and 4 bases from J, the gap between germline ends came to 8 bases. The CDR3 runs 14 residues. Germline V gene lookup returns CDR1 LGHNA and CDR2 YNFKEQ. DNA for the CDR3: TGTGCCAGCAGCCAATTGGAAGGCACCGGGGAGCTGTTTTTT. Its protein is CASSQLEGTGELFF.

The V gene is TRBV21-1, the J gene TRBJ2-6; the table's D call, TRBD1, was not checked against the DNA. TRBV21-1 is labeled a pseudogene. The CDR3 spans 17 residues. The CDR3 DNA follows: TGTGCCAGCAGCAAACGAGGGGGAAACTCTGGGGCCAACGTCCTGACTTTC. Protein product: CASSKRGGNSGANVLTF.

This chain links TRBV6-5 with TRBJ2-4, with TRBD2 as a possible D gene (7 bases). The J call may be mistaken, given a closer DNA end match to TRBJ2-7. Germline lookup yields CDR1 MNHEY and CDR2 SVGAGI. CDR3 length: 15 residues. The CDR3 reads CASNNGRRGAYEQYF. The CDR3 DNA reads TGTGCCAGCAATAACGGGAGACGGGGGGCTTACGAGCAGTACTTC.

This clonotype was counted between two and nine times. The V gene is TRBV12-3 or TRBV12-4, the J gene TRBJ2-3; 7 bases fit TRBD2. J was trimmed by 4 bases and V by 3 bases; bases with no gene match: 7. The CDR3 totals 15 residues. As DNA, the CDR3 is TGTGCCAGCAGTTTTGGGGGAGGGCCCGCAGATACGCAGTATTTT. It translates to CASSFGGGPADTQYF.

A remark on this clonotype: A much larger clone sits a single nucleotide away, making a read error possible. The rearrangement links TRBV29-1 to TRBJ1-2; D gene ambiguous. Trimming removed 2 bases from V and 4 bases from J, with 14 bases in between. This CDR3 comprises 14 residues. CDR1 is SQVTM and CDR2 is ANQGSEA in the germline V gene. The CDR3 loop is CSVERAGWTYGYTF. The CDR3 DNA is TGCAGCGTTGAACGTGCGGGATGGACCTATGGCTACACCTTC. The full variable domain, its missing parts supplied by reference TRBV29-1 and TRBJ1-2, is SAVISQKPSRDICQRGTSLTIQCQVDSQVTMMFWYRQQPGQSLTLIATANQGSEATYESGFVIDKFPISRPNLTFSTLTVSNMSPEDSSIYLCSVERAGWTYGYTFGSGTRLTVV.

The V call is TRBV4-2, the J call TRBJ2-5; D perhaps matches TRBD1 (6 bases). With 1 base removed from V and 2 bases from J, the gap between germline ends came to 11 bases. Germline CDR1 and CDR2: LGHNA and YNFKEQ. The CDR3 is 15 residues long. The CDR3 spells CASSQVDRLQETQYF. The CDR3 DNA sequence: TGTGCCAGCAGCCAAGTTGACAGGCTACAAGAGACCCAGTACTTC.

This clonotype was seen a few times. CDR3 loop: CASSHSGGSYNEQFF. In nucleotides, the CDR3 is TGTGCCAGCAGCCATAGCGGGGGCTCCTACAATGAGCAGTTCTTC. The chain combines TRBV3-1 with TRBJ2-1; 9 bases map to TRBD2. The CDR3 consists of 15 residues. Looked up from germline, CDR1 is LGHDT and CDR2 is YNNKEL (reference sequence). V was clipped by 3 bases and J by 0 bases; unmatched bases: 0.

The V call is TRBV6-2 or TRBV6-3, the J call TRBJ2-1, with D perhaps matching TRBD1 (6 bases). Trimming removed 6 bases at V and 0 bases at J, with 15 bases between. Germline-derived CDR1 and CDR2 are MNHEY and SVGEGT. The CDR3 consists of 16 residues. The CDR3 here is CASRPTGISSYNEQFF. The CDR3 coding sequence is TGTGCCAGCAGACCTACAGGGATTTCCTCCTACAATGAGCAGTTCTTC.